This record looks at one T cell receptor beta chain sequence and its context. Its target is unknown. The V end was cut by 5 bases, the J end by 0 bases, with 8 bases between. The germline V gene has CDR1 SQVTM and CDR2 ANQGSEA. The CDR3 consists of 13 residues. These data are taken from a study of CD8+ T cells in alopecia areata. Notes on the study in general: Lesional scalp displayed greater clonality than normal scalp, most notably in alopecia totalis/universalis. Scalp samples also yield sequences from resident alphabeta T cells of normal skin.

Isolation of CD4+ and CD8+ T cells from PBMCs was achieved by sorting. Following RNA extraction, reverse transcription yielded cDNA that acted as the sequencing template. Libraries were prepared by immunoSEQ multiplex PCR; TCRdb keeps only in-frame clonotypes and omits some of them. The sample lists 150,000 to 200,000 clones; roughly 60% were seen once. The chain is built from TRBV29-1 and TRBJ1-5; D remains unclear. The TCR originated in a human donor in good health. Sequenced material: CD4+ T cells sorted from blood. CDR3 sequence: CSVKYGSNQPQHF. In nucleotides, the CDR3 is TGCAGCGTTAAATACGGTAGCAATCAGCCCCAGCATTTT.